What follows are 19 T cell receptor beta chains derived from one specimen sequenced in a study of shared clonotypes between healthy human individuals (dated by TCRdb to 2018 to 2021). Libraries came from the immunoSEQ multiplex PCR assay. Held by TCRdb, this immuneACCESS table contains in-frame sequences only and omits some clones. Under half of the omission traces to an unresolved V gene where checked; the cause of the rest is unknown. In this sample the table shows 2 million to 2.5 million clones, over 85% of which occur a single time. Jointly, the top ten make up more than 0.35% of the sample. Source material: naive CD4+ T cells from PBMCs. What the cell subset or site label conveys for this sample: CD45RA+ positively selected. These receptors were obtained from a man younger than 35 in good health. Some clones in this sample may be carry-over from other donors' samples.

This chain connects TRBV19 to TRBJ1-5; 7 nucleotides match TRBD1. Germline CDR1 LNHDA, CDR2 SQIVND (reference sequence). This CDR3 comprises 15 residues. V lost 6 bases and J lost 9; bases outside the gene matches: 14. The CDR3 region has the DNA TGTGCCAGTAGAGAGACAGGGTCAGGGTTTTTGCCCCAGCATTTT. It specifies CASRETGSGFLPQHF.

The J gene is TRBJ2-1, the V gene TRBV12-5; maybe TRBD2 (5 bases). Germline V CDR1 and CDR2: LGHNT, FRNRAP. The CDR3 is 14 residues long. The V end was cut by 2 bases, the J end by 9 bases, with 14 bases between. The CDR3 loop reads CASGLNSGLGEQFF. DNA of the CDR3: TGTGCTAGTGGTTTGAATTCGGGATTGGGTGAGCAGTTCTTC. The variable domain in full, with the rest retrieved from reference TRBV12-5 and TRBJ2-1, is DARVTQTPRHKVTEMGQEVTMRCQPILGHNTVFWYRQTMMQGLELLAYFRNRAPLDDSGMPKDRFSAEMPDATLATLKIQPSEPRDSAVYFCASGLNSGLGEQFFGPGTRLTVL.

The chain has TRBV15 and TRBJ2-3, with D possibly being TRBD1 (5 bases). The CDR3 has 20 residues. V lost 3 bases and J lost 4, with 29 bases in between. The germline CDR1 and CDR2 sequences are LNHNV and YYDKDF (reference sequence). The CDR3 sequence is CATSRPSNRASSRGPDTQYF. CDR3 nucleotide sequence: TGTGCCACCAGCAGGCCCTCCAATAGGGCGTCCTCAAGGGGCCCAGATACGCAGTATTTT. The whole variable domain, filled in from reference TRBV15 and TRBJ2-3, reads DAMVIQNPRYQVTQFGKPVTLSCSQTLNHNVMYWYQQKSSQAPKLLFHYYDKDFNNEADTPDNFQSRRPNTSFCFLDIRSPGLGDTAMYLCATSRPSNRASSRGPDTQYFGPGTRLTVL.

The chain joins TRBV5-1 to TRBJ2-3; 7 bases map to TRBD2. V gave up 0 bases and J gave up 6 bases; unmatched junction bases: 16. CDR3 length equals 18 residues. CDR1 SGHRS and CDR2 YFSETQ come from the germline V gene. Written as DNA, the CDR3 is TGCGCCAGCAGCTTGGCCGTCGGGGGAGGGCCTCCGGCGGATACGCAGTATTTT. Protein sequence: CASSLAVGGGPPADTQYF.

This chain uses TRBV6-6 with TRBJ2-7; D gene ambiguous. Germline V gene sequence: CDR1 MNHNY, CDR2 SVGAGI (reference sequence). Trimming took off 2 bases at V and 5 bases at J, with 10 bases between the two ends. The CDR3 is 13 residues long. This CDR3 is CASSYVSANEQYF. The CDR3 region has the DNA TGTGCCAGCAGTTACGTTAGTGCCAACGAGCAGTACTTC.

The V and J genes are TRBV21-1 and TRBJ2-1; the table's D gene call, TRBD1, was not cross checked with the DNA. TRBV21-1 is reported as a pseudogene. The CDR3 runs 15 residues. CDR3 sequence (DNA): TGTGCCAGCAGCAACGTCTGTCAGGGTTGCAATGAGCAGTTCTTC. It encodes CASSNVCQGCNEQFF.

The chain couples TRBV11-1 to TRBJ2-5, with 8 bases aligning to TRBD2. The CDR3 sequence is 14 residues long. Trimming at V came to 3 bases and at J to 3 bases, leaving 3 bases not matched to a gene. Germline V CDR1 and CDR2: SGHAT, FQDESV (reference sequence). The CDR3 loop is CASSFGSGKETQYF. The CDR3, as DNA: TGTGCCAGCAGCTTTGGTAGCGGGAAAGAGACCCAGTACTTC.

V and J are TRBV4-1 and TRBJ1-5; TRBD1 matches at 7 bases. The CDR3 extends over 16 amino acids. The V gene end was trimmed by 1 base and the J gene end by 7 bases; junction bases not matched to a gene: 10. Germline V lookup: CDR1 MGHRA, CDR2 YSYEKL. The CDR3: CASSQAPGQRRQPQHF. The CDR3 DNA sequence: TGCGCCAGCAGCCAAGCCCCGGGACAGCGGAGGCAGCCCCAGCATTTT.

The rearrangement links TRBV30 to TRBJ2-3; the D is unclear. This CDR3 spans 14 amino acids. Trimming stripped 4 bases from V and 0 bases from J, with 11 bases between. The germline CDR1 and CDR2 sequences are GTSNPN and SVGIG (reference sequence). Written as DNA, the CDR3 is TGTGCCTGGACCCGGCAGGCTAGCACAGATACGCAGTATTTT. This encodes CAWTRQASTDTQYF.

V usage is TRBV11-3 and J usage is TRBJ2-2; D possibly uses TRBD1 or TRBD2 (5 bases each). CDR3 size: 14 residues. Trimming cost V 5 bases and J 3 bases, with 10 bases left between them. Germline-derived CDR1 and CDR2 are SGHNT and YENEEA. CDR3 nucleotides: TGTGCCAGCAGCCGGGACCGCTACACCGGGGAGCTGTTTTTT. Translation gives CASSRDRYTGELFF.

The rearrangement links TRBV28 to TRBJ2-7; D is unclear. CDR1 and CDR2 from the germline V gene are MDHEN and SYDVKM. V lost 8 bases and J 2 bases, leaving 10 bases between the germline ends. The CDR3 is 12 amino acids. The CDR3 DNA follows: TGTGCCAGCGGATCCAGGACCTACGAGCAGTACTTC. This encodes CASGSRTYEQYF.

This clone was found a few times. Here the CDR3 reads CASSAPTGTTEAFF. CDR3 coding DNA: TGTGCCAGCAGTGCCCCGACAGGGACAACTGAAGCTTTCTTT. This chain links TRBV28 with TRBJ1-1; 7 nucleotides align to TRBD1. After removal of 5 bases from V and 5 bases from J, the junction contained 8 bases not matched to a gene. The CDR3 length is 14 residues. Germline loops: CDR1 MDHEN, CDR2 SYDVKM. Together with reference TRBV28 and TRBJ1-1, the CDR3 gives the full variable domain: DVKVTQSSRYLVKRTGEKVFLECVQDMDHENMFWYRQDPGLGLRLIYFSYDVKMKEKGDIPEGYSVSREKKERFSLILESASTNQTSMYLCASSAPTGTTEAFFGQGTRLTVV.

This rearrangement joins TRBV2 to TRBJ2-4, with 8 bases aligning to TRBD1. The CDR3 loop spans 18 amino acids. V dropped 0 bases and J dropped 0; count of bases not matched to a gene: 7. From germline, CDR1 is SNHLY and CDR2 FYNNEI. The CDR3 DNA follows: TGTGCCAGCAGTGAAGCGGGCGACAGGGGACTAGCCAAAAACATTCAGTACTTC. As protein: CASSEAGDRGLAKNIQYF.

The V and J genes are TRBV2 and TRBJ2-1, with 9 positions matching TRBD2. This CDR3 region has 19 residues. Germline lookup yields CDR1 SNHLY and CDR2 FYNNEI. Unmatched junction bases numbered 17, after V lost 6 bases and J lost 2 bases. The chain's CDR3 is CASRVSTSGLGTAYNEQFF. The CDR3 nucleotides are TGTGCCAGCAGGGTCTCCACTAGCGGGCTGGGTACAGCCTACAATGAGCAGTTCTTC.

This chain links TRBV7-6 with TRBJ2-2; D may correspond to TRBD1 or TRBD2 (5 bases each). This CDR3 region has 14 residues. The V end was cut by 2 bases, the J end by 5 bases, with 9 bases between. Per germline, CDR1 SGHVS and CDR2 FNYEAQ. For the CDR3, the DNA is TGTGCCAGCAGCTTATTGTGGGGGACCGGGGAGCTGTTTTTT. Translated: CASSLLWGTGELFF.

This clone has just one count. This chain connects TRBV5-1 to TRBJ1-2; TRBD1 matches 8 bases. Losses at the gene ends were 2 bases for V and 8 bases for J; bases not matched to a gene: 17. The CDR3 totals 17 residues. The V gene's germline CDR1 is SGHRS and CDR2 YFSETQ. The DNA for the CDR3 is TGCGCCAGCAGCTTTACCATATTAGACAGGGGAAGAGAAGGCTACACCTTC. It is translated as CASSFTILDRGREGYTF.

This chain uses TRBV5-4 with TRBJ1-4; D not certain. CDR1 SGHNT and CDR2 YYREEE come from the germline V gene (reference sequence). The CDR3 sequence is 13 residues long. The V gene lost 5 bases and the J gene lost 8 bases, with 13 bases spanning the gap. The CDR3 DNA reads as TGTGCCAGCAGAAAAAGCCTAGGCGAAAAACTGTTTTTT. Residues: CASRKSLGEKLFF.

The V and J genes are TRBV5-1 and TRBJ2-1; 11 bases agree with TRBD2. V dropped 4 bases and J dropped 6; count of bases not matched to a gene: 9. The CDR3 totals 16 residues. Germline V gene lookup returns CDR1 SGHRS and CDR2 YFSETQ. CDR3 residues: CASSALAGGPFNEQFF. The CDR3 DNA sequence: TGCGCCAGCAGCGCCTTAGCGGGAGGGCCATTCAATGAGCAGTTCTTC.

V gene TRBV2 combines with J gene TRBJ2-1; 7 nucleotides agree with TRBD2. Germline loops: CDR1 SNHLY, CDR2 FYNNEI. CDR3 size: 16 residues. Unmatched junction bases numbered 8, after V lost 6 bases and J lost 0 bases. The CDR3 DNA follows: TGTGCCAGCAGGAGGAGCGGGAAAAGCTCCTACAATGAGCAGTTCTTC. This gives the protein CASRRSGKSSYNEQFF.